The 5 T cell receptor beta chains listed next were all sequenced from one sample in a study of T cell responses to AZD1222 COVID-19 vaccine. Here immunoSEQ multiplex PCR was the method, and the copy in TCRdb shows in-frame clones only, minus some. The sample carries about 180,000 clones, around 88% recorded once. The sequencing here drew on peripheral blood, taken 28 days after the second AZD1222 dose. The origin of the receptors is an adult who received the AZD1222 COVID-19 vaccine.

The gene calls are TRBV6-5 and TRBJ2-7; D is perhaps TRBD1 (6 bases). Germline CDR1 reads MNHEY; CDR2 reads SVGAGI. The germline V and J ends were trimmed by 2 bases and 4 bases, with 15 bases remaining between them. The CDR3 has 15 residues. CDR3 in amino acids: CASSYNREKAYEQYF. CDR3 in DNA: TGTGCCAGCAGTTACAACAGGGAGAAGGCGTACGAGCAGTACTTC.

This clone came up once. V gene TRBV18 combines with J gene TRBJ2-7; D remains ambiguous. The V and J ends lost 6 bases and 6 bases respectively, with 9 bases between them. Germline V CDR1 and CDR2: KGHSH, LQKENI. The CDR3 length is 11 residues. The CDR3 DNA follows: TGTGCCAGCTCCCACATCGGCGAGCAGTACTTC. This gives the protein CASSHIGEQYF.

The table lists this clone with a count of one. This sequence joins TRBV7-2 and TRBJ1-2; D is possibly TRBD1 (6 bases). Trimming shortened V by 1 base and J by 8 bases, and 11 bases separated the two germline ends. Germline V lookup: CDR1 SGHTA, CDR2 FQGNSA. The CDR3 runs to 13 residues. The CDR3 protein is CASSLEIGGGYTF. The CDR3 DNA reads TGTGCCAGCAGCTTAGAAATAGGGGGAGGCTACACCTTC.

In this sample, this clone turned up once. This sequence joins TRBV19 and TRBJ1-4; D perhaps matches TRBD1 (6 bases). In germline, CDR1 is LNHDA, CDR2 SQIVND (reference sequence). Trimming pared 3 bases from V and 8 bases from J, leaving 13 bases between. CDR3 length: 14 residues. Here the CDR3 DNA reads TGTGCCAGTAGTATGATGGGCAGGGGCGAAAAACTGTTTTTT. Protein sequence: CASSMMGRGEKLFF.

As to this clone: The DNA is left out, because the CDR3 cannot be placed on it with certainty; the CDR3 is given as TCRdb lists it. The genes are TRBV28 and TRBJ1-1; TRBD1 is the table's D call, not checked against the DNA. With termini counted, the CDR3 has 14 amino acids. Looked up from germline, CDR1 is MDHEN and CDR2 is SYDVKM. The CDR3 region is CASSSSTGGSQAFF.